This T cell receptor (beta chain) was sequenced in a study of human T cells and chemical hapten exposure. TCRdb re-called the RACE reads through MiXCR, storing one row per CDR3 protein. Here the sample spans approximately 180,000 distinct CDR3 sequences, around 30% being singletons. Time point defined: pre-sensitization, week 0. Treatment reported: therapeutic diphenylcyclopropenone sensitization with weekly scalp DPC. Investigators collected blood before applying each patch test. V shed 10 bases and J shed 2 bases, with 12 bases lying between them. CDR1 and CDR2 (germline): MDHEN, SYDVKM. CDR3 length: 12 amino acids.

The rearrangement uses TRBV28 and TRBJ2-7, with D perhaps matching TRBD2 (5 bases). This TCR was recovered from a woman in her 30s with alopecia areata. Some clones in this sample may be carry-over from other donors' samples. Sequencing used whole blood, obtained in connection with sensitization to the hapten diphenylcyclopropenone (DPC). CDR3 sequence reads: CATQRGTYEQYF. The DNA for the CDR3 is TGTGCCACACAACGAGGGACCTACGAGCAGTACTTC.